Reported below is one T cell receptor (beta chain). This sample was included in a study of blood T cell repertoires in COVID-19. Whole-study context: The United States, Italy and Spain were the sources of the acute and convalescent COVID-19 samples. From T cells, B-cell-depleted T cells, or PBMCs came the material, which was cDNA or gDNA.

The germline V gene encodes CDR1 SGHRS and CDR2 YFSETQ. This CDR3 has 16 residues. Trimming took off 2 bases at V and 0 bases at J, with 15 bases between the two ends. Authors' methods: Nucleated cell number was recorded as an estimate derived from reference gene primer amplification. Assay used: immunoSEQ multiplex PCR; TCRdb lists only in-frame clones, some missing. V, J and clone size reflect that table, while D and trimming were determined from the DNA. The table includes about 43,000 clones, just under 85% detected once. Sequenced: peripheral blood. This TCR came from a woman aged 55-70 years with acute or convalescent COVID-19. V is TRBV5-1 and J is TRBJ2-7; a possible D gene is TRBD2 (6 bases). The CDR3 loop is CASSLRGSGNSYEQYF. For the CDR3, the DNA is TGCGCCAGCAGCTTACGGGGTAGCGGCAACTCCTACGAGCAGTACTTC.